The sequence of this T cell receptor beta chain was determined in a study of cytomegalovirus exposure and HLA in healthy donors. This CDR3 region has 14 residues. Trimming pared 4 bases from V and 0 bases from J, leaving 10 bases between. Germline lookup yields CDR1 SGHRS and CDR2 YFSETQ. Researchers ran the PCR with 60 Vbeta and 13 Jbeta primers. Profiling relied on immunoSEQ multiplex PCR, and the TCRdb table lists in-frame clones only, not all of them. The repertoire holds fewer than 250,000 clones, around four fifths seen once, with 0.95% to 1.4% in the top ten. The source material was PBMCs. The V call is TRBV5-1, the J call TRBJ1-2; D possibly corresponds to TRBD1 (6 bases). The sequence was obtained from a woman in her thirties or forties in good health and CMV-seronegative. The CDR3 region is CASSPTGSNYGYTF. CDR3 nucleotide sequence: TGCGCCAGCAGCCCGACAGGTTCTAACTATGGCTACACCTTC. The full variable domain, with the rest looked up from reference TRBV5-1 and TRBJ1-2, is KAGVTQTPRYLIKTRGQQVTLSCSPISGHRSVSWYQQTPGQGLQFLFEYFSETQRNKGNFPGRFSGRQFSNSRSEMNVSTLELGDSALYLCASSPTGSNYGYTFGSGTRLTVV.